This TCR beta chain was recovered during a study of cytomegalovirus exposure and HLA in healthy donors (dated by TCRdb to about 2017). For the study in its entirety: An earlier analysis of some 600 of the donors reported 276 Gb of sequence data and 117 million unique TCR beta sequences obtained from about 200 million T cells. An early release covering 550 to 700 HLA-typed donors comprised 300 to 350 gigabases of sequencing data and around 80 million unique TCR sequences. Of the 300 to 450 genotyped donors, over 65% fell in the genetic ancestry cluster associated with self-reported Caucasian donors. The study aimed to test whether signatures of past pathogen exposure could be identified by cataloging public T cell receptors. The T cell repertoires of 550 to 850 subjects were profiled by immunosequencing and related to cytomegalovirus serostatus. Along with the roughly 700-subject first cohort, a separate validation cohort of over a hundred different subjects was used. The study combined high-throughput TCR immunosequencing, statistical association of individual TCRs with disease status, and machine learning to predict cytomegalovirus infection status. A later analysis re-analyzed previously published TCR beta repertoires from roughly 600 donors and added high-resolution HLA genotyping to study TCR occurrence patterns. Rather than drawing on any new phenotypic data, the later analysis identified candidate immune exposures from TCR beta sequences and the way those sequences occurred across donors. In an earlier analysis of more than 550 of the donors, high-throughput TCR beta sequencing was used to judge whether each TCR beta V gene segment behaved as functional or pseudogenic. Donor age, sex, ethnicity and CMV serostatus were compiled together with the repertoire data. A later genetic analysis took genome-wide SNP genotypes for about three fifths of the 666 donors and used that subset as a discovery cohort. All discovery cohort repertoires had been generated using a single sequencing platform. HLA typing included class I and class II loci at four-digit resolution. The number of typed donors differed by locus: about 620-640 for A, B, C, DRB1 and DQB1; approximately 520 for DQA1; some 610 for DPA1; and around 490 for DPB1. Roughly five DR-DQ haplotypes were handled as single units for association and clustering because linkage in the cohort was strong. Across approximately 400 genotyped donors of the cohort, an average of 235,054 unique TCR beta nucleotide sequences per donor were sequenced, and roughly 18% of those sequences were non-productive. Broader findings and caveats from the paper: Most TCR sequences were seen in very few donors, while some public TCRs were found in many individuals. A cluster of highly shared sequence variants was judged likely to represent a technical artifact of the sequencing pipeline. Cytomegalovirus status was reported to be diagnosed by the classifier with high specificity and sensitivity in both the original and validation cohorts. Linkage disequilibrium might explain the correlated functional status among segregating V segments, but an unknown experimental factor could not be excluded. A later analysis found that TCR association rates varied across HLA loci, with DRB1 alleles showing the most associated TCRs and HLA-C alleles the fewest. Some IMGT-functional V segments, including TRBV6-2 and TRBV6-3, could not be distinguished by the 87-base-pair reads and were therefore excluded. In a later analysis, most CMV-associated TCR beta chains were found to appear HLA-restricted, with HLA associations seemingly driven largely by CMV exposure. Because counts were too low, seventeen rarely observed V segments, including chromosome 9 orphons, were excluded from the earlier analysis of a few hundred of the donors. Specific HLA alleles were associated with some 15,000 TCR beta sequences at a false discovery rate of 0.05 in a later analysis. A later genetic analysis reported fewer N-insertions in productive TCRs among donors in an Asian-associated ancestry cluster than the roughly 700-donor mean. Because some donors lacked HLA typing at each locus, the association tests relied only on the typed subset. A further reported finding was that TCR beta sequences accurately predicted the HLA-A and HLA-B alleles for most subjects in the first cohort. A few of the identified cytomegalovirus-associated TCR beta chains were confirmed in vitro to be specific for cytomegalovirus antigens. The study gave a list of more than 150 TCR beta chains associated with cytomegalovirus. In a later genetic analysis, a missense DCLRE1C variant was associated with V-gene and J-gene trimming of TCR beta chains, and the association was replicated in an independent cohort. Assigning TCR associations to individual alleles was difficult when HLA alleles, especially DR and DQ, strongly co-occurred. Broadly in line with IMGT annotations, most TCR beta V segments showed up in productive rearrangements about 87% or about 30% of the time in an earlier analysis of a few hundred of the donors. Immune exposure information for the cohort was limited to CMV serostatus. According to a later analysis, parvovirus B19, influenza, CMV and Epstein-Barr virus appeared linked to several top co-occurrence clusters. In a later analysis, HLA-associated TCR beta chains showed more clonal expansion and lower generation probabilities than non-associated chains that were equally common. Presence/absence analyses assumed roughly uniform sequencing depth across donors, an assumption that may not hold. It was suggested by the authors that the approach could potentially be generalized to other disease states and immunological phenotypes. The cohort was sequenced for TCR beta chains only, and without alpha or paired-chain data the features that could be detected were limited.

Concerning this clone itself: The antigen this receptor binds is unknown. The input lacks base qualities; no much larger clone sits a single base away.

The germline V gene (reference sequence) supplies CDR1 MNHEY and CDR2 SMNVEV. The CDR3 runs 14 residues from the cysteine to the phenylalanine. The only DNA kept is the CDR3, 42 bases in frame from the first base. Cut back by 10 bases and 0 bases, the V and J ends lie 16 bases apart. Library method: the immunoSEQ multiplex PCR assay. The multiplex PCR relied on a mix of 60 forward primers for TCR Vbeta segments and 13 reverse primers for TCR Jbeta segments. The CDR3 region of rearranged TCR beta genes was amplified from genomic DNA with a multiplex PCR assay. On the Illumina HiSeq System, the amplified TCR beta libraries were sequenced as 87-base-pair reads. On the authors' methods: In a later analysis, approximately 74 million unique TCR beta chains were counted across the 690 or so repertoires, and around 11 million of these chains were shared by at least two donors. A nearest-neighbor algorithm error-corrected the raw reads and collapsed the reads into unique sequences, merging closely related sequences to remove PCR and sequencing errors. Alignment of CDR3 sequences to IMGT reference sequences was used to assign V, D and J gene segments. Each retained sequence needed at least a six-nucleotide match to both a V gene segment and a J gene segment. A rearrangement was called productive if the CDR3 had no stop codons and remained in frame with V and J, and every other rearrangement was called non-productive. Following IMGT convention, CDR3 was defined as the stretch from the second conserved V-encoded cysteine up to the conserved J-encoded phenylalanine. In an earlier analysis of roughly 580 of the donors, sequences lacking an unambiguous match to a single V gene segment were excluded. An earlier analysis of fewer than 650 of the donors classified V segments as functional when productive rearrangements were above 56.7% and as segregating when the standard deviation between donors was above 5%. A statistical classification framework was built for diagnosing cytomegalovirus status from the catalog of TCR beta chain sequences. In a later analysis, V and J genes were assigned by comparing TCR nucleotide sequences against IMGT/GENE-DB human TR gene sequences. In a later analysis, CDR3 sequences and most-parsimonious VDJ recombination scenarios were assigned using the TCRdist pipeline. In a later analysis, every TCR beta chain was defined by the combination of its CDR3 amino acid sequence and its V-gene family, and reads without a unique V-gene family were dropped. A later analysis removed over 500 highly shared, low-generation-probability nucleotide sequences to deal with suspected cross-contamination and a sequencing artifact. A later analysis calculated a clonal expansion index for each public chain from normalized within-repertoire ranks of inferred template counts. Generation probabilities in a later analysis came from a VDJ recombination model fitted to out-of-frame rearrangements, and those results were checked against IGoR. Hypergeometric tests were used in a later analysis to score TCR-TCR, TCR-HLA and TCR-CMV co-occurrence, with a repertoire-size bias correction applied to the TCR pairs. In a later analysis, false discovery rates were estimated by permuting HLA or CMV assignments 20 times. In a later analysis, co-occurring TCRs were grouped using DBSCAN, and TCRdist sequence similarity was added for clustering within HLA-allele-positive subsets. Repertoires with fewer than 30,000 or more than 120,000 public chains were left out of co-occurrence clustering, as were about 5 repertoires with anomalous nucleotide sharing. Here the immuneACCESS table is served through TCRdb, limited to in-frame sequences with V and J called. Missing clones are a known gap in these copies; in checked studies unresolved V genes cover under half, and the rest lacks a known reason. V, J and clone size are those of that table, while D and trimming were read from the DNA. For this sample there are over 150,000 clones; roughly 79% appear just once. The ten largest make up less than 9% of the sample.

The cohort consisted of approximately 670 healthy bone marrow donors. At the time of sampling, all cohort members were nominally healthy, though unrecorded immune exposures were likely present. The donor tested CMV seropositive and was one of the 289 seropositive cohort members. Every donor gave a peripheral blood sample, and the peripheral blood mononuclear cells from that sample were used for TCR beta sequencing. Genomic DNA extraction from the blood cell samples was performed with the Qiagen DNeasy Blood Extraction Kit. The sequence was obtained from a male donor in good health and CMV-seropositive. The sequenced sample was PBMCs. The chain is encoded by TRBV27 joined to TRBJ2-7; TRBD1 is possibly the D segment (6 matching bases). The CDR3 region has the sequence CATNPKGHSYEQYF. The DNA sequence is given as TGTGCCACCAACCCCAAGGGACACTCCTACGAGCAGTACTTC.